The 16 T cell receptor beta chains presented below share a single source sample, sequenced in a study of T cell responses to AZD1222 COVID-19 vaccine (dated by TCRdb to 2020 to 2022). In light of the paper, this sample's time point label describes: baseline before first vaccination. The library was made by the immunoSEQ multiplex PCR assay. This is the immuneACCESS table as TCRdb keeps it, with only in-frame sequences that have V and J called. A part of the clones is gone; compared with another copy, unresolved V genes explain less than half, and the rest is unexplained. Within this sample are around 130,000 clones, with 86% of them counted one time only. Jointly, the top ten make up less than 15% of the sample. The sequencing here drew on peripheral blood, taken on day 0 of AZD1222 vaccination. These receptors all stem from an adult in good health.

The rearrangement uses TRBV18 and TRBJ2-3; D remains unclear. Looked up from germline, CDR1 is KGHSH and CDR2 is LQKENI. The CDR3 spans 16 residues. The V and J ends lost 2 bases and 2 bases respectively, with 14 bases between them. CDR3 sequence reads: CASSPLANSLTDTQYF. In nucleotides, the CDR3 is TGTGCCAGCTCACCATTAGCAAACAGCCTCACAGATACGCAGTATTTT. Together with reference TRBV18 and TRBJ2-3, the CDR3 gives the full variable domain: NAGVMQNPRHLVRRRGQEARLRCSPMKGHSHVYWYRQLPEEGLKFMVYLQKENIIDESGMPKERFSAEFPKEGPSILRIQQVVRGDSAAYFCASSPLANSLTDTQYFGPGTRLTVL.

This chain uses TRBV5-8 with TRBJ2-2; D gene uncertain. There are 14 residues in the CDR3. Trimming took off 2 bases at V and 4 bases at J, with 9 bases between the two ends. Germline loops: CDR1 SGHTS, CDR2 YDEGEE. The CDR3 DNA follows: TGTGCCAGCAGCTTTGGGCCCTTCACCGGGGAGCTGTTTTTT. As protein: CASSFGPFTGELFF.

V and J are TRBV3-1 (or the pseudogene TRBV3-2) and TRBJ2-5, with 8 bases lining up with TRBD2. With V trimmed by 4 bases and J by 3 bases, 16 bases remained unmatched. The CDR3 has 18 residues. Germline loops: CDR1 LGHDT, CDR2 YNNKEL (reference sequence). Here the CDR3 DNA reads TGTGCCAGCAGCCCTCGGTTAGCGGGAATCCCCCGAAAAGAGACCCAGTACTTC. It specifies CASSPRLAGIPRKETQYF.

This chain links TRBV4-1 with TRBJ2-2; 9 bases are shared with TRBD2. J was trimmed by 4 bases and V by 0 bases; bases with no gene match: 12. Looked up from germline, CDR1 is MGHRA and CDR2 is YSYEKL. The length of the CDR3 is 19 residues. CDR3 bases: TGCGCCAGCAGCCAAGAATGGTCGCCTAGCGGGATTGGCACCGGGGAGCTGTTTTTT. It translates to CASSQEWSPSGIGTGELFF.

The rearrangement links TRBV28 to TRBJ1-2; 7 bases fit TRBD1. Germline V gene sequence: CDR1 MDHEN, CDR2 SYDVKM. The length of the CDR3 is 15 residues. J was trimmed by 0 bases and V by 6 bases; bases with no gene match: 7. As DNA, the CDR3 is TGTGCCAGCAGGACAGGGCAGGGTGCTAACTATGGCTACACCTTC. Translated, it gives CASRTGQGANYGYTF.

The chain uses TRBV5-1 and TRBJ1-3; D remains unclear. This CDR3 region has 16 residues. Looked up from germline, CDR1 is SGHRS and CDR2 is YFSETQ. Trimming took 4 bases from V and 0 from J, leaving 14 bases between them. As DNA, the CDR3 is TGCGCCAGCAGCCCCGGACCGACGAGCTCTGGAAACACCATATATTTT. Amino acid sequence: CASSPGPTSSGNTIYF.

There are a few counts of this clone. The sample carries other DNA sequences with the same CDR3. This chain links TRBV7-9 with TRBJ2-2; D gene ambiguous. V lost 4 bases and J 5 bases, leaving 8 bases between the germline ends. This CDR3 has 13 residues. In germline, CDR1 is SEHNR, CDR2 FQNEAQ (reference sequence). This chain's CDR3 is CASSSTVTGELFF. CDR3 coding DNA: TGTGCCAGCAGCTCGACGGTAACCGGGGAGCTGTTTTTT.

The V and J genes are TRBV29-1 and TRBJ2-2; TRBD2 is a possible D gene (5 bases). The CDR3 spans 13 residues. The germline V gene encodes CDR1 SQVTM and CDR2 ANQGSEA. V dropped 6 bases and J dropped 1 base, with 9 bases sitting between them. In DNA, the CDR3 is TGCAGCGTCGTCGGGGTGAACACCGGGGAGCTGTTTTTT. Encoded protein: CSVVGVNTGELFF.

The CDR3 sequence: CASSSTAGVLGNEQFF. The DNA of the CDR3 is TGTGCCAGCAGCTCAACAGCGGGGGTTCTAGGGAATGAGCAGTTCTTC. The V and J genes are TRBV11-3 and TRBJ2-1, with 8 bases aligning to TRBD2. The CDR3 consists of 16 residues. J was trimmed by 7 bases and V by 4 bases; bases with no gene match: 12. Per the germline V gene, CDR1 is SGHNT and CDR2 is YENEEA.

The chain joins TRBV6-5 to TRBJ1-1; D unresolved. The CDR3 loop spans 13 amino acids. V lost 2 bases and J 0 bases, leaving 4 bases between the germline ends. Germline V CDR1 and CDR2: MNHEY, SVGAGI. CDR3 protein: CASSYVLNTEAFF. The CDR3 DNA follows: TGTGCCAGCAGTTACGTGTTGAACACTGAAGCTTTCTTT.

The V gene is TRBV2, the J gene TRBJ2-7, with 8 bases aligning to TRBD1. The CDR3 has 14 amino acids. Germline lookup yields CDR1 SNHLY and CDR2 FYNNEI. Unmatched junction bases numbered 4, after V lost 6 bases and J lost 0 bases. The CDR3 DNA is TGTGCCAGCAGGGGGGACAGGAGCTCCTACGAGCAGTACTTC. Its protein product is CASRGDRSSYEQYF.

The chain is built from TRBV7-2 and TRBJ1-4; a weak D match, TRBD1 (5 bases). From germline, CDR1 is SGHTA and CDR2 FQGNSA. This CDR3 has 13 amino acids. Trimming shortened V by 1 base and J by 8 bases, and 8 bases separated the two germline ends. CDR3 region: CASSLVGGEKLFF. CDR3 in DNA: TGTGCCAGCAGCTTAGTGGGGGGAGAAAAACTGTTTTTT.

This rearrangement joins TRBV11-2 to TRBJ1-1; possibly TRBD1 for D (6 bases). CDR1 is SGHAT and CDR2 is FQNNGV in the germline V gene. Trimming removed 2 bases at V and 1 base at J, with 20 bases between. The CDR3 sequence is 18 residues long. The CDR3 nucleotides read TGTGCCAGCAGCTTATGGGGCAGGGGAATGTTTCCGAACACTGAAGCTTTCTTT. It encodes CASSLWGRGMFPNTEAFF.

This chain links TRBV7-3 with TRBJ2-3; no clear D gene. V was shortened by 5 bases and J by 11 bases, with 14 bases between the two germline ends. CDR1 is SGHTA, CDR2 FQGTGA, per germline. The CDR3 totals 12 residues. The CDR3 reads CASSGPGSQQYF. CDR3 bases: TGTGCCAGCAGCGGACCCGGATCCCAGCAGTATTTT.

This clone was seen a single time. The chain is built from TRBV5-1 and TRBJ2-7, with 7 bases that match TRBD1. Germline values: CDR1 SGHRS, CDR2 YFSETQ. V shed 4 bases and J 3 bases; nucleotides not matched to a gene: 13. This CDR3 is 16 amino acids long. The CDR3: CASSEGGQFWNYEQYF. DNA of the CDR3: TGCGCCAGCAGCGAAGGGGGACAGTTCTGGAACTACGAGCAGTACTTC.

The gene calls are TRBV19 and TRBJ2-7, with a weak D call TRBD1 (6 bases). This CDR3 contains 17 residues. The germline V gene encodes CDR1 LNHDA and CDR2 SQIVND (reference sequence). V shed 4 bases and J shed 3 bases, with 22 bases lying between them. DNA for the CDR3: TGTGCCAGTAGTACCTCTTATGGACAGCCAGGGGACTACGAGCAGTACTTC. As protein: CASSTSYGQPGDYEQYF.